This record looks at one T cell receptor beta chain sequence and its context. The antigen it binds to is not known. No per-base quality is available; no much larger clone lies one base away. CDR1 and CDR2, per the germline V gene, are SNHLY and FYNNEI. The CDR3 has 14 amino acids, counting the end cysteine and phenylalanine. The kept DNA is CDR3 alone, 42 bases in frame from the first base. Trimming removed 4 bases from V and 3 bases from J; the gene matches leave 3 bases unexplained. The data stem from a study of T cell repertoires in cytomegalovirus infection (dated by TCRdb to the late 2010s). Study-level background: Peptide stimulations targeted recently identified HLA-C-restricted CMV epitopes, whose presentation resists viral immunomodulation, together with well-studied HLA-B-restricted epitopes. Donor HLA type was relevant to the analysis, as public TCR beta signatures indicated carriage of CMV infection together with the matching HLA type.

This specimen's treatment or condition label, interpreted: in vitro stimulation with specific CMV peptide epitopes to enrich CMV-specific T cells. Here is what the overall study found, with its caveats: In the ex vivo response, HLA-C-restricted CMV-specific TCR beta clonotypes were dominant, and in two of eight donors the single most frequent clonotype came from this HLA-C-restricted group. Cumulative frequency of public TCR beta family members discriminated carriers of CMV infection plus the relevant HLA type in this cohort and an independent approximately 370-donor cohort.

The listed sequencing device is Illumina HiSeq 1500. The raw public data were reprocessed by TCRdb itself: fastp quality trimming at Q25, MiXCR clonotype calling, in-frame beta chains only. Duplicate CDR3 protein sequences are folded into a single record with the most common DNA and genes. In this sample the table shows 250,000 to 300,000 distinct CDR3 sequences, 22% of which occur a single time. Roughly 20% of the sample goes to the ten largest clones. This clonotype was obtained from a human donor in good health (CMV status not recorded). Some clones in this sample may be carry-over from other donors' samples. The sample consisted of cultured PBMCs, taken from culture after CMV antigen stimulation. In this chain, TRBV2 is recombined with TRBJ1-2; the junction holds 9 bases that match TRBD1. The CDR3 protein sequence reads: CASSADRGDYGYTF. The nucleotide sequence reads as follows: TGTGCCAGCAGTGCGGACAGGGGCGACTATGGCTACACCTTC. Full variable domain (CDR3 extended with the reference TRBV2 and TRBJ1-2 proteins): EPEVTQTPSHQVTQMGQEVILRCVPISNHLYFYWYRQILGQKVEFLVSFYNNEISEKSEIFDDQFSVERPDGSNFTLKIRSTKLEDSAMYFCASSADRGDYGYTFGSGTRLTVV.